Following are 16 T cell receptor beta chains from one sample sequenced in a study of T cells after yellow fever vaccination. TCRdb recomputed calls from the 5' RACE reads with MiXCR, one row per CDR3 protein. The sample shows under 250,000 distinct CDR3 sequences, about 3% of them seen only once. The sequencing used CD4+ T cells sorted from PBMCs, collected 10 days after the yellow fever booster vaccination. All receptors come from a man in his late teens or twenties who received the YFV17D yellow fever vaccine.

At least ten counts were recorded for this clonotype. The gene calls are TRBV4-2 and TRBJ2-5; 10 nucleotides match TRBD2. J was trimmed by 4 bases and V by 0 bases; bases with no gene match: 2. The CDR3 consists of 15 residues. From germline, CDR1 is LGHNA and CDR2 YNFKEQ. As DNA, the CDR3 is TGTGCCAGCAGCCAAGAGGAGCGGGGGGGAGAGACCCAGTACTTC. Translated: CASSQEERGGETQYF.

This clonotype has a count of ten or more. V gene TRBV7-9 combines with J gene TRBJ2-3; perhaps TRBD1 as D (7 bases). CDR1 is SEHNR, CDR2 FQNEAQ, per germline (reference sequence). The CDR3 is made up of 15 amino acids. V dropped 3 bases and J dropped 5 bases, with 15 bases sitting between them. The CDR3 spells CASSFRGAGGDTQYF. The DNA for the CDR3 is TGTGCCAGCAGCTTCAGGGGGGCCGGGGGAGATACGCAGTATTTT. Combining the CDR3 with reference TRBV7-9 and TRBJ2-3 gives the whole variable domain DTGVSQNPRHKITKRGQNVTFRCDPISEHNRLYWYRQTLGQGPEFLTYFQNEAQLEKSRLLSDRFSAERPKGSFSTLEIQRTEQGDSAMYLCASSFRGAGGDTQYFGPGTRLTVL.

This clonotype was detected a few times. V usage is TRBV7-3 and J usage is TRBJ2-7; D possibly corresponds to TRBD1 (6 bases). Germline values: CDR1 SGHTA, CDR2 FQGTGA. The CDR3 extends over 13 amino acids. Trimming left V 5 bases short and J 5 bases short, with 13 bases between. CDR3 in DNA: TGTGCCAGCAGCCCCTCTACAGGGCACGAGCAGTACTTC. Translated, it gives CASSPSTGHEQYF.

A few counts support this clonotype. This chain links TRBV5-6 with TRBJ1-2, with 7 bases lining up with TRBD1. The CDR3 consists of 12 residues. CDR1 and CDR2 from the germline V gene are SGHDT and YYEEEE. Unmatched junction bases numbered 5, after V lost 6 bases and J lost 6 bases. The CDR3 coding sequence is TGTGCCAGCACCAGGGGGGGGCATGGCTACACCTTC. Encoded protein: CASTRGGHGYTF.

This clonotype has more than one count but fewer than ten. The chain employs TRBV24-1 and TRBJ2-5; 10 bases are shared with TRBD2. From germline, CDR1 is KGHDR and CDR2 SFDVKD. The CDR3 extends over 14 amino acids. V trimming: 3 bases; J trimming: 4 bases; junction bases outside the gene matches: 1. This CDR3 reads CATSDASGGETQYF. DNA for the CDR3: TGTGCCACCAGTGATGCTAGCGGGGGAGAGACCCAGTACTTC.

This clonotype was counted a few times. V and J are TRBV20-1 and TRBJ1-2; D is undetermined. This CDR3 has 13 residues. Germline V gives CDR1 DFQATT, CDR2 SNEGSKA (reference sequence). The ends were cut back, 6 bases at V and 1 base at J, with 12 bases in the middle. CDR3 amino acids: CSAEDPSNYGYTF. The CDR3 DNA follows: TGCAGTGCCGAGGATCCTAGTAACTATGGCTACACCTTC.

The chain links TRBV7-9 to TRBJ2-3, with a tentative D call TRBD2 (5 bases). CDR3 length equals 15 residues. Germline CDR1 and CDR2: SEHNR and FQNEAQ (reference sequence). V lost 1 base and J lost 1, with 9 bases in between. The CDR3, as DNA: TGTGCCAGCAGCTTAGTGGACTTCCGCACAGATACGCAGTATTTT. This translates into CASSLVDFRTDTQYF.

This chain's CDR3 is CASSQGAGQPNYGYTF. For the CDR3, the DNA is TGTGCCAGCAGCCAAGGAGCCGGACAGCCGAACTATGGCTACACCTTC. The chain uses TRBV3-1 and TRBJ1-2, with a possible D match to TRBD1 (6 bases). V lost 1 base and J 2 bases, leaving 14 bases between the germline ends. CDR3 length equals 16 residues. The germline V gene encodes CDR1 LGHDT and CDR2 YNNKEL (reference sequence).

This clonotype was recorded a few times. The CDR3 DNA follows: TGCAGCGTGGCCATCAGGGCCAAAAACATTCAGTACTTC. Translation: CSVAIRAKNIQYF. This chain joins TRBV29-1 and TRBJ2-4, with D uncertain. Trimming removed 6 bases at V and 1 base at J, with 10 bases between. Germline CDR1 and CDR2: SQVTM and ANQGSEA. CDR3 length: 13 residues.

Ten or more counts support this clonotype. The J gene is TRBJ2-3, the V gene TRBV5-1, with D unclear. Trimming took 1 base from V and 3 from J, leaving 9 bases between them. This CDR3 comprises 14 residues. The germline V gene has CDR1 SGHRS and CDR2 YFSETQ. CDR3 protein: CASSLLQSTDTQYF. DNA of the CDR3: TGCGCCAGCAGCTTGTTACAGAGTACAGATACGCAGTATTTT. The variable domain in full, completed from reference TRBV5-1 and TRBJ2-3, reads KAGVTQTPRYLIKTRGQQVTLSCSPISGHRSVSWYQQTPGQGLQFLFEYFSETQRNKGNFPGRFSGRQFSNSRSEMNVSTLELGDSALYLCASSLLQSTDTQYFGPGTRLTVL.

This clonotype was seen many times. The genes are TRBV12-3 or TRBV12-4 and TRBJ1-3; D unresolved. Between the trimmed V and J ends, which lost 3 bases and 0 bases, there was a span of 3 bases. The CDR3 has 13 residues. The CDR3, as DNA: TGTGCCAGCAGTTTTAACTCTGGAAACACCATATATTTT. This encodes CASSFNSGNTIYF.

This clonotype was recorded a few times. This chain connects TRBV5-5 to TRBJ2-7, with 9 bases that match TRBD1. Germline trimming cut 4 bases from V and 9 bases from J; bases unmatched to any gene: 11. Germline V gives CDR1 SGHKS, CDR2 YYEKEE (reference sequence). This CDR3 contains 14 residues. The CDR3 coding sequence is TGTGCCAGCAGCCAGCCGGGACAGGGATTTTCGCAGTACGTC. It codes for CASSQPGQGFSQYV.

This clonotype was seen many times. J is TRBJ1-2 and V is TRBV6-1; D is possibly TRBD1 (5 bases). The CDR3 is 14 amino acids. V lost 3 bases to trimming and J lost 4 bases, with 12 bases between them. Germline V gene data show CDR1 as MNHNS and CDR2 as SASEGT. CDR3 bases: TGTGCCAGCAGTGATAATAGGCAGGGCTATGGCTACACCTTC. It yields the protein CASSDNRQGYGYTF.

Ten or more counts support this clonotype. The DNA for the CDR3 is TGTGCCAGCAGCTTAATGGGTAATGCCCAGTACTTC. It translates to CASSLMGNAQYF. This chain joins TRBV7-9 and TRBJ2-5; the D is unclear. This CDR3 spans 12 amino acids. Germline assignment: CDR1 SEHNR and CDR2 FQNEAQ (reference sequence). Trimming removed 2 bases from V and 9 bases from J, with 10 bases in between. Filled out from reference TRBV7-9 and TRBJ2-5, the complete variable domain reads DTGVSQNPRHKITKRGQNVTFRCDPISEHNRLYWYRQTLGQGPEFLTYFQNEAQLEKSRLLSDRFSAERPKGSFSTLEIQRTEQGDSAMYLCASSLMGNAQYFGPGTRLLVL.

This clonotype was counted only a few times. This may be a read error: a much more frequent sequence differs by one nucleotide. CDR3 bases: TGTGCCAGCAATGCGTACCAAGAGACCCAGTACTTC. It codes for CASNAYQETQYF. The chain carries TRBV2 and TRBJ2-5, with D hard to call. Per germline, CDR1 SNHLY and CDR2 FYNNEI. The V gene lost 7 bases and the J gene lost 0 bases, with 6 bases spanning the gap. The CDR3 runs to 12 residues.

This clonotype was seen more than once but under ten times. The chain couples TRBV5-1 to TRBJ2-6, with a tentative D call TRBD2 (5 bases). The V gene lost 3 bases and the J gene lost 2 bases, with 9 bases spanning the gap. Germline V gene sequence: CDR1 SGHRS, CDR2 YFSETQ. The CDR3 consists of 15 residues. In DNA, the CDR3 is TGCGCCAGCAGCTCGAGGGCTACTGGGGCCAACGTCCTGACTTTC. Its protein product is CASSSRATGANVLTF.